This TCR beta chain was captured by sequencing in a study of blood T cell repertoires in COVID-19. Study information: Samples taken during acute and convalescent COVID-19 were collected in the United States, Italy and Spain. T cells, B-cell-depleted T cells, or PBMCs provided the cDNA or gDNA that served as material.

Per the authors' pipeline: It was from reference gene primer amplification that nucleated cell counts were estimated. The method was immunoSEQ multiplex PCR; TCRdb's version includes in-frame clones alone and lacks a portion of them. V and J calls and clone size are given by that table; D and trimming were obtained from the DNA. The profile covers 85,000 to 90,000 clones, with roughly 82% appearing a single time and 1.2% taken by the ten largest. This clone occurred once. The clonotype comes from a woman of 80 years or more with acute or convalescent COVID-19. Material for sequencing was peripheral blood.

The CDR3: CASSPSLRETQYF. As DNA, the CDR3 is TGTGCCAGCAGCCCTAGCCTCAGGGAGACCCAGTACTTC. The chain couples TRBV3-1 (or the pseudogene TRBV3-2) to TRBJ2-5; D is perhaps TRBD2 (5 bases). The CDR3 contains 13 residues. V gave up 4 bases and J gave up 5 bases, with 11 bases separating them. Germline assignment: CDR1 LGHDT and CDR2 YNNKEL (reference sequence).